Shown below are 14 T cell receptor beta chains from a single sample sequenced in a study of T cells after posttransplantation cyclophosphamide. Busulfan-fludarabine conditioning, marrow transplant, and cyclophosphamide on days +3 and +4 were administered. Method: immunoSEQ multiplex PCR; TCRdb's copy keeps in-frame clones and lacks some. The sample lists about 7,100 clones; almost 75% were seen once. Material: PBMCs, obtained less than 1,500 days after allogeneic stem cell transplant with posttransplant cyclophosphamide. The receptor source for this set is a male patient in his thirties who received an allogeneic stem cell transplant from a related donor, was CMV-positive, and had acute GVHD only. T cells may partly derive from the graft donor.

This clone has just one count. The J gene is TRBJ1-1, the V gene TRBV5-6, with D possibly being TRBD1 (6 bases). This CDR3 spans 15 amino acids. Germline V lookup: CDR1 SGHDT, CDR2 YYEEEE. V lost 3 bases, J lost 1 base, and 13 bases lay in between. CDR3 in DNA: TGTGCCAGCAGCTCTACCAACAGGGCGAACACTGAAGCTTTCTTT. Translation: CASSSTNRANTEAFF.

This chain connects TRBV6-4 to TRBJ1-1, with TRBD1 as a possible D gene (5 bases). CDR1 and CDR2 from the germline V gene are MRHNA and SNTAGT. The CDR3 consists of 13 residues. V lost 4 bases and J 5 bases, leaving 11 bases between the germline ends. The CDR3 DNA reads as TGTGCCAGCAGTGGCAGGGATGGTACTGAAGCTTTCTTT. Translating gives CASSGRDGTEAFF.

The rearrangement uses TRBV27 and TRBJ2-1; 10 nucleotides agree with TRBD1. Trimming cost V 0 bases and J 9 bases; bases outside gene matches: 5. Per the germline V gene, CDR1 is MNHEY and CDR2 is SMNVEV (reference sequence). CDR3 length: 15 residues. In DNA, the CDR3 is TGTGCCAGCAGTTTATCAGGGACAGGGGCAAGTGAGCAGTTCTTC. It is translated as CASSLSGTGASEQFF.

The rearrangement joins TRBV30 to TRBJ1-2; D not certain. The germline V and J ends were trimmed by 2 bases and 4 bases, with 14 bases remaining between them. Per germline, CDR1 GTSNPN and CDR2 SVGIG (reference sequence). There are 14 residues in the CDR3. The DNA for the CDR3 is TGTGCCTGGAGTCCAAACACGTTCTCCTATGGCTACACCTTC. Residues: CAWSPNTFSYGYTF.

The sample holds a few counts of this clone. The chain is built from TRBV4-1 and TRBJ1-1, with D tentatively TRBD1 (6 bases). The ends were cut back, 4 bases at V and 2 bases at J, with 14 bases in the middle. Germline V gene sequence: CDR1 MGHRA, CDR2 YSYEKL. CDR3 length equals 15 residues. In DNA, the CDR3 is TGCGCCAGCAGCCTCCCCTGGACAGCAAACACTGAAGCTTTCTTT. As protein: CASSLPWTANTEAFF.

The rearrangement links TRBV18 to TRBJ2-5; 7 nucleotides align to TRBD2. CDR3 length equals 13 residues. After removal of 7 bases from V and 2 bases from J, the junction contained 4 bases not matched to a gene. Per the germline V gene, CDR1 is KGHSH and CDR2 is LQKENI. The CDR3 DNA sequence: TGTGCCAGCTTCCGAGCGGGACAAGAGACCCAGTACTTC. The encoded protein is CASFRAGQETQYF. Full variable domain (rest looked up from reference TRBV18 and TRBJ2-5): NAGVMQNPRHLVRRRGQEARLRCSPMKGHSHVYWYRQLPEEGLKFMVYLQKENIIDESGMPKERFSAEFPKEGPSILRIQQVVRGDSAAYFCASFRAGQETQYFGPGTRLLVL.

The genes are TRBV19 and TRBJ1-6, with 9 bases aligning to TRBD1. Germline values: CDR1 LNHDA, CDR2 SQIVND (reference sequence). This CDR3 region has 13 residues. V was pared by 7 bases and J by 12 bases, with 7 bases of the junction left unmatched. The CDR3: CASTGQGYEPLHF. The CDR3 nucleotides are TGTGCCAGTACCGGACAGGGGTACGAACCCCTCCACTTT.

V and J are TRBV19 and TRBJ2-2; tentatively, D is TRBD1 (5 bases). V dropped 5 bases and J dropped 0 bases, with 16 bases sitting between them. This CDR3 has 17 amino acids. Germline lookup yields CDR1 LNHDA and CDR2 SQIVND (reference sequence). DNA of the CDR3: TGTGCCAGTAGTGCCGACCCAGAGACAGCGAACACCGGGGAGCTGTTTTTT. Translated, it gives CASSADPETANTGELFF. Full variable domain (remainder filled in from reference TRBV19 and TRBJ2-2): DGGITQSPKYLFRKEGQNVTLSCEQNLNHDAMYWYRQDPGQGLRLIYYSQIVNDFQKGDIAEGYSVSREKKESFPLTVTSAQKNPTAFYLCASSADPETANTGELFFGEGSRLTVL.

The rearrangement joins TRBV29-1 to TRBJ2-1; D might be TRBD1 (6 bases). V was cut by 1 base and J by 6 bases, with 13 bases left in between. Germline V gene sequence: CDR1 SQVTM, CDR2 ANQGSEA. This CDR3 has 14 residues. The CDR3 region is CSVEVGAVINEQFF. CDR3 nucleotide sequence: TGCAGCGTTGAAGTGGGGGCTGTTATCAATGAGCAGTTCTTC.

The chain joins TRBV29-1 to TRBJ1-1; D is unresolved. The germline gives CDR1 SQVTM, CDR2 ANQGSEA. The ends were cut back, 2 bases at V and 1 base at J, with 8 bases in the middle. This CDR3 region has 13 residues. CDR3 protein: CSVELNRNTEAFF. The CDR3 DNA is TGCAGCGTTGAATTGAACAGGAACACTGAAGCTTTCTTT.

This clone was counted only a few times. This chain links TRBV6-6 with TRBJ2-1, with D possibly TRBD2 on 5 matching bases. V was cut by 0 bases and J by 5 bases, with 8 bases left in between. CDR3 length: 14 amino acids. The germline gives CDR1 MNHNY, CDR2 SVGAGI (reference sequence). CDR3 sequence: CASSYSGSNNEQFF. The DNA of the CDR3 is TGTGCCAGCAGTTACTCGGGGAGCAACAATGAGCAGTTCTTC.

CDR3 nucleotides: TGTGCCAGCAGCCTGGGACTTTACAATGAGCAGTTCTTC. It codes for CASSLGLYNEQFF. The V gene is TRBV27, the J gene TRBJ2-1; D possibly corresponds to TRBD2 (6 bases). Germline assignment: CDR1 MNHEY and CDR2 SMNVEV (reference sequence). The CDR3 has 13 residues. Trimming stripped 6 bases from V and 4 bases from J, with 10 bases between.

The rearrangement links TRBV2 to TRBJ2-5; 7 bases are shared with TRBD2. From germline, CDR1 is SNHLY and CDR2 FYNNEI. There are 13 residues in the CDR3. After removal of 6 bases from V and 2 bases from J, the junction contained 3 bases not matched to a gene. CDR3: CASSGLVQETQYF. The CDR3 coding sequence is TGTGCCAGCAGCGGACTAGTGCAAGAGACCCAGTACTTC.

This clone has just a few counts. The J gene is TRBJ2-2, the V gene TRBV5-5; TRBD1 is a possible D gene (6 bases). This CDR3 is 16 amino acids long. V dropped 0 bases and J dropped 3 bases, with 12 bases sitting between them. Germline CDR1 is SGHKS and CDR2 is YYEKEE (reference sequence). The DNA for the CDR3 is TGTGCCAGCAGCTTGGGTATGGGGGCCGACACCGGGGAGCTGTTTTTT. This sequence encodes CASSLGMGADTGELFF.